These 19 T cell receptor beta chains were sequenced from one sample in a study of cytomegalovirus exposure and HLA in healthy donors. The repertoire was sequenced with immunoSEQ multiplex PCR; TCRdb's copy has only in-frame clones and lacks some. The sample lists 150,000 to 200,000 clones, around 90% occurring once. Specimen: PBMCs. The receptors were sampled from a man between 18 and 35 years old in good health and CMV-seronegative.

The rearrangement links TRBV19 to TRBJ2-3; TRBD2 agrees at 7 bases. The CDR3 is 15 amino acids. The ends lost 11 bases at V and 1 base at J; junction bases unmatched: 12. Germline CDR1 reads LNHDA; CDR2 reads SQIVND (reference sequence). CDR3 amino acids: CASLSGRVGTDTQYF. The DNA for the CDR3 is TGTGCCTCCCTATCGGGGAGGGTCGGCACAGATACGCAGTATTTT.

This chain connects TRBV19 to TRBJ2-1, with 9 bases fitting TRBD2. CDR3 length: 14 amino acids. Germline CDR1 reads LNHDA; CDR2 reads SQIVND (reference sequence). V lost 10 bases, J lost 2 bases, and 6 bases stayed unmatched. The CDR3 sequence: CATAIAGAYNEQFF. The CDR3 region has the DNA TGTGCCACCGCAATAGCGGGAGCCTACAATGAGCAGTTCTTC.

The chain combines TRBV30 with TRBJ2-3, with D tentatively TRBD1 (6 bases). Trimming removed 6 bases from V and 2 bases from J, with 9 bases in between. The germline CDR1 and CDR2 sequences are GTSNPN and SVGIG (reference sequence). This CDR3 has 12 amino acids. CDR3 in amino acids: CACGQSTDTQYF. The DNA of the CDR3 is TGTGCCTGCGGACAGTCCACAGATACGCAGTATTTT.

J is TRBJ1-1 and V is TRBV5-1; perhaps TRBD1 as D (5 bases). Trimming shortened V by 6 bases and J by 2 bases, and 17 bases separated the two germline ends. This CDR3 is 15 amino acids long. The germline CDR1 and CDR2 sequences are SGHRS and YFSETQ. The chain's CDR3 is CASIRDGGANTEAFF. The CDR3 nucleotides are TGCGCCAGCATTAGGGACGGGGGAGCTAACACTGAAGCTTTCTTT.

The chain couples TRBV7-6 to TRBJ1-2, with 9 bases matching TRBD1. Trimming at V came to 5 bases and at J to 6 bases, leaving 10 bases not matched to a gene. The CDR3 contains 15 residues. Germline V gene lookup returns CDR1 SGHVS and CDR2 FNYEAQ. CDR3 sequence: CASSEGGGQGNGYTF. The CDR3 DNA reads as TGTGCCAGCAGCGAGGGGGGAGGACAGGGGAATGGCTACACCTTC.

The V call is TRBV2, the J call TRBJ2-2; 8 positions agree with TRBD2. CDR3 length equals 18 residues. The V and J ends lost 3 bases and 8 bases, in that order; junction bases with no gene match: 17. Germline CDR1 is SNHLY and CDR2 is FYNNEI. The CDR3 reads CASSDGLIPGGPRGELFF. As DNA, the CDR3 is TGTGCCAGCAGTGACGGCCTAATACCGGGAGGGCCTCGAGGGGAGCTGTTTTTT.

This clone occurred once. The V gene is TRBV19, the J gene TRBJ1-2, with a weak D call TRBD1 (5 bases). V was shortened by 3 bases and J by 4 bases, with 12 bases between the two germline ends. The CDR3 spans 14 residues. Germline loops: CDR1 LNHDA, CDR2 SQIVND (reference sequence). CDR3 region: CASSILQGSYGYTF. The CDR3, as DNA: TGTGCCAGTAGTATTCTCCAGGGATCCTATGGCTACACCTTC.

The genes are TRBV19 and TRBJ1-5; unclear D gene. The V gene's germline CDR1 is LNHDA and CDR2 SQIVND (reference sequence). With 7 bases removed from V and 1 base from J, the gap between germline ends came to 5 bases. This CDR3 contains 12 residues. As DNA, the CDR3 is TGTGCCAGTAAGCCGAGCAATCAGCCCCAGCATTTT. The encoded protein is CASKPSNQPQHF. Based on the CDR3 plus reference TRBV19 and TRBJ1-5, the full variable domain is DGGITQSPKYLFRKEGQNVTLSCEQNLNHDAMYWYRQDPGQGLRLIYYSQIVNDFQKGDIAEGYSVSREKKESFPLTVTSAQKNPTAFYLCASKPSNQPQHFGDGTRLSIL.

This clone was seen a few times. This chain uses TRBV5-8 with TRBJ2-7; 7 bases match TRBD1. The CDR3 loop spans 16 amino acids. Losses at the gene ends were 2 bases for V and 3 bases for J; bases not matched to a gene: 11. Looked up from germline, CDR1 is SGHTS and CDR2 is YDEGEE. The CDR3 region is CASSFIRGGQDYEQYF. Written as DNA, the CDR3 is TGTGCCAGCAGCTTTATTAGGGGCGGACAGGACTACGAGCAGTACTTC.

V usage is TRBV28 and J usage is TRBJ2-7, with D maybe TRBD2 (5 bases). The V and J ends lost 7 bases and 3 bases respectively, with 10 bases between them. The length of the CDR3 is 12 residues. Germline lookup yields CDR1 MDHEN and CDR2 SYDVKM. The CDR3 here is CASNRRDYEQYV. The CDR3 coding sequence is TGTGCCAGCAACCGCCGGGACTACGAGCAGTACGTC.

This chain links TRBV6-1 with TRBJ2-1; 7 bases align to TRBD1. This CDR3 comprises 15 residues. Per the germline V gene, CDR1 is MNHNS and CDR2 is SASEGT. With 3 bases clipped from V and 0 bases from J, the junction kept 2 bases outside the gene matches. The CDR3, as DNA: TGTGCCAGCAGTGAGGACAGGAGCTCCTACAATGAGCAGTTCTTC. Translating it yields CASSEDRSSYNEQFF.

The rearrangement links TRBV5-4 to TRBJ1-1; no reliable D call. The CDR3 is made up of 14 amino acids. Germline CDR1 and CDR2: SGHNT and YYREEE (reference sequence). The ends were cut back, 4 bases at V and 0 bases at J, with 10 bases in the middle. The CDR3 region is CASSPRQMNTEAFF. The CDR3 DNA reads TGTGCCAGCAGCCCGCGACAAATGAACACTGAAGCTTTCTTT.

The chain recombines TRBV5-1 with TRBJ2-5; D is undetermined. This CDR3 comprises 16 residues. Germline V gene sequence: CDR1 SGHRS, CDR2 YFSETQ. The V and J ends lost 1 base and 4 bases respectively, with 17 bases between them. The CDR3, as DNA: TGCGCCAGCAGCTTGAAGCCCGGCGGATTACGAGAGACCCAGTACTTC. Protein sequence: CASSLKPGGLRETQYF.

This clone turned up a few times. CDR3 in amino acids: CATLMAGSDGYTF. In nucleotides, the CDR3 is TGTGCCACCCTTATGGCGGGTTCGGATGGCTACACCTTC. V is TRBV10-3 and J is TRBJ1-2; D is ambiguous. Germline CDR1 reads ENHRY; CDR2 reads SYGVKD. V lost 10 bases, J lost 6 bases, and 18 bases lay in between. This CDR3 is 13 amino acids long.

The CDR3 nucleotides are TGTGCCAGCAGTGACTCGGCCAGGAGGGAGCATGGCTACACCTTC. This codes for CASSDSARREHGYTF. The V gene is TRBV6-4, the J gene TRBJ1-2; D not resolved. Germline V gives CDR1 MRHNA, CDR2 SNTAGT. Deletions cut 0 bases from V and 6 bases from J, with 14 bases between. The length of the CDR3 is 15 residues.

J is TRBJ2-1 and V is TRBV5-4; 8 nucleotides align to TRBD1. Germline loops: CDR1 SGHNT, CDR2 YYREEE (reference sequence). Germline trimming cut 5 bases from V and 2 bases from J; bases unmatched to any gene: 18. This CDR3 comprises 19 residues. The CDR3 region has the DNA TGTGCCAGCAGTCAAACTGGACAGGGTACCCTTGAGGCCTACAATGAGCAGTTCTTC. Its translation is CASSQTGQGTLEAYNEQFF.

The chain joins TRBV11-2 to TRBJ2-5; tentatively, D is TRBD2 (5 bases). The CDR3 consists of 15 residues. V lost 0 bases to trimming and J lost 5 bases, with 13 bases between them. Germline lookup yields CDR1 SGHAT and CDR2 FQNNGV. The CDR3 DNA sequence: TGTGCCAGCAGCTTAGATCGCCTAGCTAAGGAGACCCAGTACTTC. This gives the protein CASSLDRLAKETQYF.

The gene calls are TRBV5-1 and TRBJ2-7; TRBD1 or TRBD2 may be the D gene (9 bases each). Germline values: CDR1 SGHRS, CDR2 YFSETQ. The CDR3 is made up of 18 amino acids. Trimming stripped 1 base from V and 1 base from J, with 21 bases between. The CDR3 loop reads CASSLTGGVAGGSYEQYF. The CDR3 coding sequence is TGCGCCAGCAGCTTGACAGGGGGCGTCGCGGGAGGGTCCTACGAGCAGTACTTC.

The V gene is TRBV14, the J gene TRBJ1-5; D not resolved. The CDR3 totals 13 residues. Germline CDR1 and CDR2: SGHDN and FVKESK. V was shortened by 4 bases and J by 4 bases, with 8 bases between the two germline ends. As DNA, the CDR3 is TGTGCCAGCAGCCTTGGGAGAAATCAGCCCCAGCATTTT. Translated, it gives CASSLGRNQPQHF.